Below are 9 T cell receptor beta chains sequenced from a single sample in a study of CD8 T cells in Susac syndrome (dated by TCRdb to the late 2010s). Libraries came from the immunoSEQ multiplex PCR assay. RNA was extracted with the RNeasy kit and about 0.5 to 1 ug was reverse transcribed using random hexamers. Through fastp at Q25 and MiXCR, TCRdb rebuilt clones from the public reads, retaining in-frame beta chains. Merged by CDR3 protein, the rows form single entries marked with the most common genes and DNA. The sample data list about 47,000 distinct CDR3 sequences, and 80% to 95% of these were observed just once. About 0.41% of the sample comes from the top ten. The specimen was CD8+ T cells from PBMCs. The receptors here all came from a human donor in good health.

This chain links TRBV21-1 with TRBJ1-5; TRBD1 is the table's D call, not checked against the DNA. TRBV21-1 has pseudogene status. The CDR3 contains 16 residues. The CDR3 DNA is TGTGCCAGCAGGAATAAGGGGGCCCGGGCGAACCAGCCCCAGCATTTT. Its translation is CASRNKGARANQPQHF.

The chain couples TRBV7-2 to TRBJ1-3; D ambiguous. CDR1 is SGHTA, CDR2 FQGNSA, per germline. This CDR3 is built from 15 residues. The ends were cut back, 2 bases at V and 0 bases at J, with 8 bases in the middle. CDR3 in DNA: TGTGCCAGCAGCTTAAAGTACAACTCTGGAAACACCATATATTTT. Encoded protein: CASSLKYNSGNTIYF.

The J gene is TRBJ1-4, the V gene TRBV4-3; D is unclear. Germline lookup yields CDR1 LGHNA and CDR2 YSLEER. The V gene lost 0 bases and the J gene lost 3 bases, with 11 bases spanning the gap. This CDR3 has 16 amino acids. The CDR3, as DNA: TGCGCCAGCAGCCAAGATGTTTGGGAGTCTAATGAAAAACTGTTTTTT. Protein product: CASSQDVWESNEKLFF.

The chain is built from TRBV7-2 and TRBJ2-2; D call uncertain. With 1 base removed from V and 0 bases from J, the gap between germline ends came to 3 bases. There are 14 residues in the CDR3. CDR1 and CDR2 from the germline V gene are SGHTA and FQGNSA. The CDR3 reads CASSLVSNTGELFF. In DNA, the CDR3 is TGTGCCAGCAGCTTAGTTTCGAACACCGGGGAGCTGTTTTTT. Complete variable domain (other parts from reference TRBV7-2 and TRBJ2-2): GAGVSQSPSNKVTEKGKDVELRCDPISGHTALYWYRQSLGQGLEFLIYFQGNSAPDKSGLPSDRFSAERTGGSVSTLTIQRTQQEDSAVYLCASSLVSNTGELFFGEGSRLTVL.

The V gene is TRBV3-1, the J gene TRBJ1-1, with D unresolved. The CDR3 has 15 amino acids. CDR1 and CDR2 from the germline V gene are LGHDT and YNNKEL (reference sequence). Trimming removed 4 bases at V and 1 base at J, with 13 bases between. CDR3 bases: TGTGCCAGCAGCCTCCAGGAGCTCCCGAACACTGAAGCTTTCTTT. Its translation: CASSLQELPNTEAFF.

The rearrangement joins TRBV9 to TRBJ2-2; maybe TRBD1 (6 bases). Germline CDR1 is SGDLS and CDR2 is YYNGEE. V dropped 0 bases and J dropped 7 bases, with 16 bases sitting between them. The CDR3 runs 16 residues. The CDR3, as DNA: TGTGCCAGCAGCGTAGTTGGAACAGGGCTTGGCGGGGAGCTGTTTTTT. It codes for CASSVVGTGLGGELFF. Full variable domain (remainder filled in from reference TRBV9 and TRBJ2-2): DSGVTQTPKHLITATGQRVTLRCSPRSGDLSVYWYQQSLDQGLQFLIQYYNGEERAKGNILERFSAQQFPDLHSELNLSSLELGDSALYFCASSVVGTGLGGELFFGEGSRLTVL.

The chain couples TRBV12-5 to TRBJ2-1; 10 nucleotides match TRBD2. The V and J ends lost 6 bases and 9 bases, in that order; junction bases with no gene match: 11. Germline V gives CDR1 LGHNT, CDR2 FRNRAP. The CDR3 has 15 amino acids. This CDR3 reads CASGNSGTSVFEQFF. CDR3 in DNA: TGTGCTAGTGGAAATTCCGGGACTAGCGTGTTTGAGCAGTTCTTC.

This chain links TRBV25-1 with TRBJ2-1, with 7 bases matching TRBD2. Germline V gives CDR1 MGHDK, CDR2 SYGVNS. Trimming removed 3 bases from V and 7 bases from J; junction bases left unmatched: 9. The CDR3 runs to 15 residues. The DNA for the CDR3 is TGTGCCAGCAGTGATCTCAGACTAGCAGGTAATGAGCAGTTCTTC. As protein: CASSDLRLAGNEQFF.

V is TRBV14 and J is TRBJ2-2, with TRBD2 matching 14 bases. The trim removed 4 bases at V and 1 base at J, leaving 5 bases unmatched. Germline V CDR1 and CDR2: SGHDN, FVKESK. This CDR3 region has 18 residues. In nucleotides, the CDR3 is TGTGCCAGCAGCCCAGAAGGACTAGCGGGAGGGAACACCGGGGAGCTGTTTTTT. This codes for CASSPEGLAGGNTGELFF.